This T cell receptor beta chain is drawn from a study of T-cell reconstitution after alpha-beta-depleted transplantation in children. TCRbeta library construction was performed incorporating unique molecular identifiers. Each CDR3 protein gets one entry after TCRdb re-called the PCR reads with MiXCR. The repertoire holds a few hundred thousand distinct CDR3 sequences, with about 9.4% as singletons. This clonotype was found a few times. Germline V CDR1 and CDR2: SGDLS, YYNGEE. The length of the CDR3 is 13 residues. V was clipped by 3 bases and J by 8 bases, with 12 bases between them. V gene TRBV9 combines with J gene TRBJ2-1, with D possibly TRBD1 on 6 matching bases. The sample here was PBMCs from the stem cell graft donor, taken from the stem cell graft. The TCR originated in a human donor who donated a stem cell graft to a child with acute lymphoblastic leukemia. Written as DNA, the CDR3 is TGTGCCAGCAGCGCCCACAGGGATGATGAGCAGTTCTTC. It encodes CASSAHRDDEQFF.